The source of this T cell receptor beta chain is a study of blood T cell repertoires in COVID-19. Study background: Samples taken during acute and convalescent COVID-19 were collected in the United States, Italy and Spain. PBMCs, B-cell-depleted T cells, or T cells provided the cDNA or gDNA that made up the material.

Under the authors' procedure: Reference gene primer amplification gave estimated nucleated cell counts. Measured with immunoSEQ multiplex PCR; TCRdb has only the in-frame clones, and not every one. V, J and clone size reflect that table, while D and trimming were determined from the DNA. This sample has about 180,000 clones, with more than 65% found just once. Cohort assignment relied on participant-reported clinical history. The germline V gene encodes CDR1 SGHNT and CDR2 YYREEE (reference sequence). This CDR3 spans 16 amino acids. V dropped 5 bases and J dropped 2 bases, with 17 bases sitting between them.

The V and J genes are TRBV5-4 and TRBJ2-1; D is unclear. Source material: PBMCs or T cells enriched from blood (not recorded which). The clonotype originates from a man aged 50-59 years who had recovered from COVID-19. The DNA for the CDR3 is TGTGCCAGCAGTCCCCCTTCCCTTCAGGCCTACAATGAGCAGTTCTTC. Translated, it gives CASSPPSLQAYNEQFF.